Sequencing of this T cell receptor beta chain was carried out in a study of shared T cell receptors in the human thymus. Germline assignment: CDR1 MGHDK and CDR2 SYGVNS. CDR3 length: 13 amino acids. Deletions cut 5 bases from V and 7 bases from J, with 11 bases between. Measured with immunoSEQ multiplex PCR; TCRdb has only the in-frame clones, and not every one. The table records about 380,000 clones, more than 85% of them present only once. Sequencing input: thymocytes. The rearrangement links TRBV25-1 to TRBJ2-2; no clear D gene. The TCR comes from a human donor. In DNA, the CDR3 is TGTGCCAGCAGTAGACAAGGTGGCGGGGAGCTGTTTTTT. It translates to CASSRQGGGELFF. Full variable domain (remainder filled in from reference TRBV25-1 and TRBJ2-2): EADIYQTPRYLVIGTGKKITLECSQTMGHDKMYWYQQDPGMELHLIHYSYGVNSTEKGDLSSESTVSRIRTEHFPLTLESARPSHTSQYLCASSRQGGGELFFGEGSRLTVL.